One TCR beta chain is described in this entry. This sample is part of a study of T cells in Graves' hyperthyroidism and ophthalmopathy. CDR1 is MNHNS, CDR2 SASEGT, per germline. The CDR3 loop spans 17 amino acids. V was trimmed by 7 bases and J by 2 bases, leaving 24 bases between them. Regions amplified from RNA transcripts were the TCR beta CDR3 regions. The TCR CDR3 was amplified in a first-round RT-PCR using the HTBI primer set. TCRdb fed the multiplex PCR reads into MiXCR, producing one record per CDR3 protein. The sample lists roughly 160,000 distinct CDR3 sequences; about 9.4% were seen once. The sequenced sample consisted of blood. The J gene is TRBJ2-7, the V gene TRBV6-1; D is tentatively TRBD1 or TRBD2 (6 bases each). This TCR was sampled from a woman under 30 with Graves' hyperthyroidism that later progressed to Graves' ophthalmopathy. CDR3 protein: CASNLEGGTGRTYEQYF. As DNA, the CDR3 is TGTGCCAGCAACTTGGAGGGCGGTACAGGGCGCACCTACGAGCAGTACTTC.